Listed below are T cell receptor beta chains from one sample, sequenced in a study of T cells in Graves' hyperthyroidism and ophthalmopathy. Via MiXCR, TCRdb re-called the multiplex PCR reads, giving one row per CDR3 protein. The table lists more than 550,000 distinct CDR3 sequences, roughly a sixth of them singletons, with 16% in the top ten. Sequencing used blood. These receptors originate from a woman between 45 and 65 years old with Graves' hyperthyroidism that later progressed to Graves' ophthalmopathy. The CDR3 runs from the conserved cysteine through the conserved F or W. Each record gives: D gene, J gene, clone size, V gene, CDR3 protein, CDR3 DNA. D genes are given only for firm matches. Size is omitted from some rows. Given values are once, few, many or a class for expanded clones.

>-|TRBJ1-6|many|TRBV11-2
CASSFEKSPLHF
TGTGCCAGCAGCTTCGAAAAATCACCCCTCCACTTT
>TRBD1|TRBJ1-2|few|TRBV4-1
CASSQDIPSGQIYGYTF
TGCGCCAGCAGCCAAGATATCCCCTCGGGACAGATCTATGGCTACACCTTC
>TRBD2|TRBJ2-1|few|TRBV19
CASKGTSGGAYEQFF
TGTGCCAGTAAGGGGACTAGCGGGGGGGCTTATGAGCAGTTCTTC
>-|TRBJ1-1|few|TRBV6-6
CASSYWQGNTEAFF
TGTGCCAGCAGTTACTGGCAGGGGAACACTGAAGCTTTCTTT
>-|TRBJ2-5|-|TRBV19
CASSMLQGSQETQYF
TGTGCCAGTAGTATGCTTCAGGGCTCCCAAGAGACCCAGTACTTC
>-|TRBJ2-1|few|TRBV19
CASSIPGEAFDEQFF
TGTGCCAGTAGTATTCCAGGGGAAGCATTCGATGAGCAGTTCTTC
>TRBD1|TRBJ2-7|many|TRBV2
CARSNLRDRGYEQYF
TGTGCCAGATCAAACCTGAGGGACAGAGGCTACGAGCAGTACTTC
>-|TRBJ2-1|many|TRBV10-2
CASSETGRSYNEQFF
TGCGCCAGCAGTGAGACAGGGAGGTCCTACAATGAGCAGTTCTTC
>-|TRBJ1-1|-|TRBV3-1
CASSQDGREAFF
TGTGCCAGCAGCCAAGACGGTAGGGAAGCTTTCTTT
>-|TRBJ2-7|few|TRBV19
CASSIASDYEQYF
TGTGCCAGTAGTATTGCTAGCGACTACGAGCAGTACTTC
>-|TRBJ1-3|few|TRBV3-1
CASSQASNTIYF
TGTGCCAGCAGCCAAGCTTCCAACACCATATATTTT
>TRBD1|TRBJ2-1|-|TRBV11-2
CASSSPGQGGFF
TGTGCCAGCAGCTCTCCGGGACAGGGTGGGTTCTTC
>TRBD1|TRBJ2-5|-|TRBV9
CASSVGQGGETQYF
TGTGCCAGCAGCGTCGGACAGGGTGGGGAGACCCAGTACTTC